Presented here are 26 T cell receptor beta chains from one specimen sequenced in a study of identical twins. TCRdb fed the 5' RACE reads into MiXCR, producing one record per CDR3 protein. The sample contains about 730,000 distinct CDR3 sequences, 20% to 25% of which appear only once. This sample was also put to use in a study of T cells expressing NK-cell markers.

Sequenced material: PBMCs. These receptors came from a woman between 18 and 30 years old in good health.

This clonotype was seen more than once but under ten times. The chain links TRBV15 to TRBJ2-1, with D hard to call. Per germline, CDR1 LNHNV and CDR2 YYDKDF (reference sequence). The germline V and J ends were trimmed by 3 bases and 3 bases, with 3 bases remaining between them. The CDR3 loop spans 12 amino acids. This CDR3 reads CATSRFYNEQFF. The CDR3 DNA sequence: TGTGCCACCAGCAGGTTCTACAATGAGCAGTTCTTC.

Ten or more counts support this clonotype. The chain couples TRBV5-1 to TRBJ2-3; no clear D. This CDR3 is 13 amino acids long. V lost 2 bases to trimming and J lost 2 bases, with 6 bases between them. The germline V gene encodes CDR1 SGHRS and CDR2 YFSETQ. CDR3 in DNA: TGCGCCAGCAGCTTACGGTTCACAGATACGCAGTATTTT. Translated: CASSLRFTDTQYF.

CDR3 sequence reads: CASSLVNSVGEQYF. The CDR3 DNA sequence: TGTGCCAGCAGCTTAGTAAATTCAGTTGGCGAGCAGTACTTC. The chain couples TRBV7-9 to TRBJ2-7; D is uncertain. There are 14 residues in the CDR3. With 1 base removed from V and 6 bases from J, the gap between germline ends came to 13 bases. Germline V gene lookup returns CDR1 SEHNR and CDR2 FQNEAQ (reference sequence).

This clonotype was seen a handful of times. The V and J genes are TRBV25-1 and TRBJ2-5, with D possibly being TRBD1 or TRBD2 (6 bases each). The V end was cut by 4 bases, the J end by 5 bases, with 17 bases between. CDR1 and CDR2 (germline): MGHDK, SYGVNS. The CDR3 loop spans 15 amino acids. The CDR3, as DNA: TGTGCCAGCAGTGCGGCCGGGGGCTACATGGAGACCCAGTACTTC. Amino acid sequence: CASSAAGGYMETQYF. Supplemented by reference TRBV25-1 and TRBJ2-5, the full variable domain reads EADIYQTPRYLVIGTGKKITLECSQTMGHDKMYWYQQDPGMELHLIHYSYGVNSTEKGDLSSESTVSRIRTEHFPLTLESARPSHTSQYLCASSAAGGYMETQYFGPGTRLLVL.

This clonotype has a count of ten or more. In DNA, the CDR3 is TGTGCCAGCAGTCTCGGCTCGGCCTACGAGCAGTACTTC. Its protein is CASSLGSAYEQYF. The chain employs TRBV12-3 or TRBV12-4 and TRBJ2-7; D is unresolved. V gave up 5 bases and J gave up 2 bases, with 10 bases separating them. The CDR3 spans 13 residues.

In DNA, the CDR3 is TGTGCCAGCAGCGCCGGCGCAGGGGGGAGTGCAGATACGCAGTATTTT. Amino acid sequence: CASSAGAGGSADTQYF. This chain uses TRBV11-3 with TRBJ2-3; D perhaps matches TRBD1 (7 bases). CDR1 and CDR2 from the germline V gene are SGHNT and YENEEA. V dropped 5 bases and J dropped 4 bases, with 19 bases sitting between them. The CDR3 contains 16 residues.

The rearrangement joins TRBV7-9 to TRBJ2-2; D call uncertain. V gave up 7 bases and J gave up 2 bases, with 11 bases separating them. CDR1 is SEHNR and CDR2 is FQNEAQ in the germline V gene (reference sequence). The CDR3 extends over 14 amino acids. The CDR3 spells CASNRRVNTGELFF. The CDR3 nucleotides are TGTGCCAGCAACCGTAGGGTAAACACCGGGGAGCTGTTTTTT.

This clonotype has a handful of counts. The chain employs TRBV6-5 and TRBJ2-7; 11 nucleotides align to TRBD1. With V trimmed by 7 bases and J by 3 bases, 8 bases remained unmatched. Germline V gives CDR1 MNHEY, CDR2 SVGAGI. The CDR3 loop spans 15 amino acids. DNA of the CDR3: TGTGCCAGCATTAACAGGGGACAGGGGGTCTACGAGCAGTACTTC. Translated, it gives CASINRGQGVYEQYF.

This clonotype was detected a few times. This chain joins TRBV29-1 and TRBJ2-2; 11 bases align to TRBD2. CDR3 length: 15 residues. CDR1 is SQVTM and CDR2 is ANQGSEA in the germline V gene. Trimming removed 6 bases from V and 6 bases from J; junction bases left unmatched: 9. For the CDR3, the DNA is TGCAGCGTGCAAAAGGGACTAGCGGCAGCCGGGGAGCTGTTTTTT. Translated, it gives CSVQKGLAAAGELFF.

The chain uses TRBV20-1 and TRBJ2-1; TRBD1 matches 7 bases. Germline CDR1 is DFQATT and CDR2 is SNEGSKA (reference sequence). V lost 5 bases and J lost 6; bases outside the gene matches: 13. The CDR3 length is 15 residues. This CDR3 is CSAVRGGLEVNEQFF. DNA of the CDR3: TGCAGTGCTGTGCGAGGGGGCTTGGAGGTCAATGAGCAGTTCTTC.

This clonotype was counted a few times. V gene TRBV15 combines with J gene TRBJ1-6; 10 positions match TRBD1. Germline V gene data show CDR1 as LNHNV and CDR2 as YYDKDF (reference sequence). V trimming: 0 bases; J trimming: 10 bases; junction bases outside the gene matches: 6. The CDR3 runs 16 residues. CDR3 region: CATSRDRGTGVSPLHF. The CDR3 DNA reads TGTGCCACCAGCAGAGATCGGGGGACAGGGGTATCACCCCTCCACTTT.

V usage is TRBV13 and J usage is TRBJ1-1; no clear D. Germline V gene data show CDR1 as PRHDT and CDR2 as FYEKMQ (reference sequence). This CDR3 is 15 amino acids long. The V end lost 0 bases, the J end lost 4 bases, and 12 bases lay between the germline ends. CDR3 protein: CASSLGQSEGTEAFF. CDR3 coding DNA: TGTGCCAGCAGCTTAGGACAGTCAGAAGGCACTGAAGCTTTCTTT.

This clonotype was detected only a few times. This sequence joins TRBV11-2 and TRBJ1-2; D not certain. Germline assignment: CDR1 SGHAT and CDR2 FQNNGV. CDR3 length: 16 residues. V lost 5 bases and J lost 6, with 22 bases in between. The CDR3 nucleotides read TGTGCCAGCAGCCCCCCGCTACTCCCTTGGATGGATGGCTACACCTTC. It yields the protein CASSPPLLPWMDGYTF. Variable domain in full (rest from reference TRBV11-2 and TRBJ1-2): EAGVAQSPRYKIIEKRQSVAFWCNPISGHATLYWYQQILGQGPKLLIQFQNNGVVDDSQLPKDRFSAERLKGVDSTLKIQPAKLEDSAVYLCASSPPLLPWMDGYTFGSGTRLTVV.

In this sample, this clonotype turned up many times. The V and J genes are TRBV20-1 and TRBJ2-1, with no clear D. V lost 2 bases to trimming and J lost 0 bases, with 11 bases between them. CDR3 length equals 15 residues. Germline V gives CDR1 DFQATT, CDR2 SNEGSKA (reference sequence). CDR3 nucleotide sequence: TGCAGTGCTAGACAGAAGATTAGCTCCTACAATGAGCAGTTCTTC. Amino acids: CSARQKISSYNEQFF.

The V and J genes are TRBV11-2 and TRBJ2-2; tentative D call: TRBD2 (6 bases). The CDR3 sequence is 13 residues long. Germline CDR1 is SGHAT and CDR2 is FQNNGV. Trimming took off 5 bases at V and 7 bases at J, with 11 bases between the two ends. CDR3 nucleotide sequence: TGTGCCAGCAGCCTACTAGCTGGCGGGGAGCTGTTTTTT. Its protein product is CASSLLAGGELFF.

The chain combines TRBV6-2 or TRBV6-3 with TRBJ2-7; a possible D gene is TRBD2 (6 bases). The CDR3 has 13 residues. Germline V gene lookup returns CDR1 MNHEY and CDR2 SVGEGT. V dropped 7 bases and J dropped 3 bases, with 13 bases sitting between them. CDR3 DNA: TGTGCCAGCAAACCGGGACTCCTCTACGAGCAGTACTTC. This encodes CASKPGLLYEQYF.

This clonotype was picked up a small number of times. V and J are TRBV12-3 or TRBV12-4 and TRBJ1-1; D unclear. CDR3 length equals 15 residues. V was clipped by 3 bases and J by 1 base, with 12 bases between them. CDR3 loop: CASSFEAGKNTEAFF. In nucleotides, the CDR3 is TGTGCCAGCAGTTTCGAGGCGGGAAAGAACACTGAAGCTTTCTTT.

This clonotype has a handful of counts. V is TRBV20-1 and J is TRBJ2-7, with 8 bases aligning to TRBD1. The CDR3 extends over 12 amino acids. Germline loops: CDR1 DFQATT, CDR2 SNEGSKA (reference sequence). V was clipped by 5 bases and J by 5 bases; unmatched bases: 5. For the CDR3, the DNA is TGCAGTGCTTGGACAGGGCCTAACGAGCAGTACTTC. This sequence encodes CSAWTGPNEQYF.

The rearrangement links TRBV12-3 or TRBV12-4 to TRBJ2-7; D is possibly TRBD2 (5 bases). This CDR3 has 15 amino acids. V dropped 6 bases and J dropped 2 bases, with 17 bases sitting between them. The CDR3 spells CASRPGGEPTYEQYF. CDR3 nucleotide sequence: TGTGCCAGCAGGCCAGGAGGCGAACCTACCTACGAGCAGTACTTC.

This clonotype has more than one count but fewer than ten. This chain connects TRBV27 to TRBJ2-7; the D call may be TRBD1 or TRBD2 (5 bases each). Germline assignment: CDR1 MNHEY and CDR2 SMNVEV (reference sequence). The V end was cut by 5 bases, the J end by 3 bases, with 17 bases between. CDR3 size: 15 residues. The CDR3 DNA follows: TGTGCCAGCAGTGGGTACGGGGCTGGAAACTACGAGCAGTACTTC. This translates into CASSGYGAGNYEQYF.

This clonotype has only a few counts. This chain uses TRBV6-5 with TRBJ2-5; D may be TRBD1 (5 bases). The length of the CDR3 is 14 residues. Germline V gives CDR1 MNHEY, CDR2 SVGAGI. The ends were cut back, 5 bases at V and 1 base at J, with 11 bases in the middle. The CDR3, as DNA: TGTGCCAGCAGTCACCTGACAGTCCAAGAGACCCAGTACTTC. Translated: CASSHLTVQETQYF.

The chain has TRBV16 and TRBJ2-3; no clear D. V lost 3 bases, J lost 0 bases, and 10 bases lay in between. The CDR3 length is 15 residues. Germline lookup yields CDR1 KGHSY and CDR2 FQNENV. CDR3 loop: CASSQNNPSTDTQYF. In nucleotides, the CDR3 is TGTGCCAGCAGCCAGAACAACCCTAGCACAGATACGCAGTATTTT.

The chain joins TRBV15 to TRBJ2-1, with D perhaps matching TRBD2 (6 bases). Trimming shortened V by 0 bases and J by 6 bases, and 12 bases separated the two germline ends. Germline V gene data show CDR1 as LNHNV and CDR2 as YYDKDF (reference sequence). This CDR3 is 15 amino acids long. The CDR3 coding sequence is TGTGCCACCAGCAGAGAGGGAGGCGTGAGCAATGAGCAGTTCTTC. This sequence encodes CATSREGGVSNEQFF.

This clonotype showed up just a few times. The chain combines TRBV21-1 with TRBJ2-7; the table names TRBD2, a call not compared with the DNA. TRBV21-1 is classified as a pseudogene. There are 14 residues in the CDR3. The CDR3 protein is CASGRPDAIYEQYF. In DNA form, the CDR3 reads TGTGCCAGCGGGAGACCCGACGCCATCTACGAGCAGTACTTC.

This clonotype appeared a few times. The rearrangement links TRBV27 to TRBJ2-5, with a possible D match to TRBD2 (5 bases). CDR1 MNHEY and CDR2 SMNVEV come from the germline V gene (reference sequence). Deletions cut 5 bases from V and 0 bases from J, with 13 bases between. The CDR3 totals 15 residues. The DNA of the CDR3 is TGTGCCAGCAGTCCCTCTCTAGCAGACCAAGAGACCCAGTACTTC. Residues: CASSPSLADQETQYF.

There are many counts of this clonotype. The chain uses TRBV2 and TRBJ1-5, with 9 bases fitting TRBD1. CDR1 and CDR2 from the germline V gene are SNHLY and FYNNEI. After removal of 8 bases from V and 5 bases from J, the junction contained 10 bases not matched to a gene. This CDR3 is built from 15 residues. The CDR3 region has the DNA TGTGCCAGCGGGGGCTGGACAGGGGAGGATCAGCCCCAGCATTTT. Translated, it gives CASGGWTGEDQPQHF.